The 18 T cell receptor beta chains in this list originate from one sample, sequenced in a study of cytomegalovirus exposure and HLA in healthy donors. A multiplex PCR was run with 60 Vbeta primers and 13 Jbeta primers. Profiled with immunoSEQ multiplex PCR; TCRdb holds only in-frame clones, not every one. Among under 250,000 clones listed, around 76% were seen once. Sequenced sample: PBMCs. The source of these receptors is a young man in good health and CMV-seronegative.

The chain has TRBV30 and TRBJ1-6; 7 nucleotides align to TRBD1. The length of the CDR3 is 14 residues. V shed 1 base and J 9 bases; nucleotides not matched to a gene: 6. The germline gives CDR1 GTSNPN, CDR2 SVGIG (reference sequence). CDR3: CAWSDRGYGSPLHF. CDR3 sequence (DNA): TGTGCCTGGAGTGACAGGGGTTACGGTTCACCCCTCCACTTT.

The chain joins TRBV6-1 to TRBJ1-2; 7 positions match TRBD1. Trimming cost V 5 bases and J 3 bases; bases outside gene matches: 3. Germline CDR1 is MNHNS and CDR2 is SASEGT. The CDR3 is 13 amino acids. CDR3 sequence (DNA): TGTGCCAGCAGTAAGACAGGGTACTATGGCTACACCTTC. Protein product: CASSKTGYYGYTF.

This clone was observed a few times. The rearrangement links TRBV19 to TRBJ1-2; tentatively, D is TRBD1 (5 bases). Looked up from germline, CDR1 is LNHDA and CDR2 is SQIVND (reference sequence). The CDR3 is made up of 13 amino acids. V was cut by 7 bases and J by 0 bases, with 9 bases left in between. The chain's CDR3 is CASTRQTNYGYTF. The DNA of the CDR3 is TGTGCCAGTACTAGACAGACTAACTATGGCTACACCTTC.

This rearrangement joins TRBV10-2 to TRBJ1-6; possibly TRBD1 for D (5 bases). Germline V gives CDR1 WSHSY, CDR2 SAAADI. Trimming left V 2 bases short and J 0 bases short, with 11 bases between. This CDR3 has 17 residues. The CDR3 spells CASSETADSSYNSPLHF. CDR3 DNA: TGCGCCAGCAGTGAGACAGCAGACAGCTCCTATAATTCACCCCTCCACTTT.

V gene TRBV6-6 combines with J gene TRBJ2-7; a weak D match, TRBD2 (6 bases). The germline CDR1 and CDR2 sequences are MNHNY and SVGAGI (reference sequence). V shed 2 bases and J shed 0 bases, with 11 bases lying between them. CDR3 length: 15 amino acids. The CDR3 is CASSYEGLDSYEQYF. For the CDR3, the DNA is TGTGCCAGCAGTTACGAGGGACTGGACTCCTACGAGCAGTACTTC.

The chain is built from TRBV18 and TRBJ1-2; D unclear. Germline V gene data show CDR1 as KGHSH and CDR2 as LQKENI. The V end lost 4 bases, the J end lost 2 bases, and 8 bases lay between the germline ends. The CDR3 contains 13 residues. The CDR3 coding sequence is TGTGCCAGCTCACTATCCTTAAACTATGGCTACACCTTC. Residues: CASSLSLNYGYTF. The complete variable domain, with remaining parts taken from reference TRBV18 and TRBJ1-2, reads NAGVMQNPRHLVRRRGQEARLRCSPMKGHSHVYWYRQLPEEGLKFMVYLQKENIIDESGMPKERFSAEFPKEGPSILRIQQVVRGDSAAYFCASSLSLNYGYTFGSGTRLTVV.

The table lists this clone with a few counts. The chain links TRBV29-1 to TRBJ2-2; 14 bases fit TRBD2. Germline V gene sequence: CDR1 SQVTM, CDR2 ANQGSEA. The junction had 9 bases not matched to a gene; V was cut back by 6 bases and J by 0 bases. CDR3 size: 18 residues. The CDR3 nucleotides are TGCAGCGTGACCGGGACTAGCGGGAGAGAGACGAACACCGGGGAGCTGTTTTTT. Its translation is CSVTGTSGRETNTGELFF.

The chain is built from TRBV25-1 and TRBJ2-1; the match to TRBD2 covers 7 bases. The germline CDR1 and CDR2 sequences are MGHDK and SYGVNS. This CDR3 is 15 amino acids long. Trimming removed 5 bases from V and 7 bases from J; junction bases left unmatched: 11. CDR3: CASSWTRRGVNEQFF. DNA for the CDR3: TGTGCCAGCAGTTGGACTAGGCGGGGAGTGAATGAGCAGTTCTTC.

The CDR3 loop is CASSPYPSEYNEQFF. The CDR3 DNA is TGTGCCAGCTCACCTTATCCTAGCGAGTACAATGAGCAGTTCTTC. The gene calls are TRBV18 and TRBJ2-1; possibly TRBD2 for D (6 bases). The V end lost 3 bases, the J end lost 4 bases, and 13 bases lay between the germline ends. Germline V gene sequence: CDR1 KGHSH, CDR2 LQKENI. This CDR3 is built from 15 residues.

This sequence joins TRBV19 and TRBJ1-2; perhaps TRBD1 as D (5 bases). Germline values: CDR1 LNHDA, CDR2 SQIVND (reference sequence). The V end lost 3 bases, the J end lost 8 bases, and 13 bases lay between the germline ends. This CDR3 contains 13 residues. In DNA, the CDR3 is TGTGCCAGTAGTATGGAAGGGGCGAAGGGCTACACCTTC. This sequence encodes CASSMEGAKGYTF.

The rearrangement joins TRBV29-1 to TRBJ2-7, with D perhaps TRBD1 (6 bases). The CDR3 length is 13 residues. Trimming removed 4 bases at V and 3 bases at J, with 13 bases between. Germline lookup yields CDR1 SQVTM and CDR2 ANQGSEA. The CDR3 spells CSVVTGFRYEQYF. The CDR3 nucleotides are TGCAGCGTTGTGACAGGATTTCGCTACGAGCAGTACTTC.

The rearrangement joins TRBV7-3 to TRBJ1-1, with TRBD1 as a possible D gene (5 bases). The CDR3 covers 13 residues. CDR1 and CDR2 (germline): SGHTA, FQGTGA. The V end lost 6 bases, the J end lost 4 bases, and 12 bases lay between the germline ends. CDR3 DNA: TGTGCCAGCAGTCCCCAGGGCTTCACTGAAGCTTTCTTT. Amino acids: CASSPQGFTEAFF.

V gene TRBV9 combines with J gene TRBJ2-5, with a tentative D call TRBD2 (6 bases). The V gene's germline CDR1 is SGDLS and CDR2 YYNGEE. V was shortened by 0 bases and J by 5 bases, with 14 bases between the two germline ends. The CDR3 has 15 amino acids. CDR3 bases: TGTGCCAGCAGCGTAGGGGGGGTTAAGGAGGAGACCCAGTACTTC. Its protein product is CASSVGGVKEETQYF.

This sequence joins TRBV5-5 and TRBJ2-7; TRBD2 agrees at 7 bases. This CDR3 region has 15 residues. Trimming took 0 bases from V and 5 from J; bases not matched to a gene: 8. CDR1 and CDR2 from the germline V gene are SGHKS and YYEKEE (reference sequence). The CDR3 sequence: CASSLEGLAVNEQYF. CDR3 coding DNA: TGTGCCAGCAGCTTGGAGGGGCTAGCGGTCAACGAGCAGTACTTC.

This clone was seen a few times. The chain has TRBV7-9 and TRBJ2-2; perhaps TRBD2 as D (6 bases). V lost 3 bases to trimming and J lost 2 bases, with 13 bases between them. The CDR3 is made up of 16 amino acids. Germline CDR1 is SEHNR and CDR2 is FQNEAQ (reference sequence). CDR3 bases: TGTGCCAGCAGCTTCCCCCGCGGGGCTAACACCGGGGAGCTGTTTTTT. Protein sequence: CASSFPRGANTGELFF. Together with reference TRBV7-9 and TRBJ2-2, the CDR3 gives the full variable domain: DTGVSQNPRHKITKRGQNVTFRCDPISEHNRLYWYRQTLGQGPEFLTYFQNEAQLEKSRLLSDRFSAERPKGSFSTLEIQRTEQGDSAMYLCASSFPRGANTGELFFGEGSRLTVL.

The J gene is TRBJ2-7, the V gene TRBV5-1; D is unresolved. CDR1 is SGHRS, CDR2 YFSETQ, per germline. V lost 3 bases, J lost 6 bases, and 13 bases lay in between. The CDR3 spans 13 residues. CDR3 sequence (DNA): TGCGCCAGCAGCTCCGCCCTCGAGGTCGAGCAGTACTTC. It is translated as CASSSALEVEQYF.

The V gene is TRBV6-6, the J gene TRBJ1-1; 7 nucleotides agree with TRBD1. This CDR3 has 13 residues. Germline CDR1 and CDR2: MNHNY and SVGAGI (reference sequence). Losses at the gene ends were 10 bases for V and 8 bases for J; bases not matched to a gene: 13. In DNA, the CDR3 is TGTGCCATCCGCCCAGGGGGGAGTGGGGAAGCTTTCTTT. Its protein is CAIRPGGSGEAFF.

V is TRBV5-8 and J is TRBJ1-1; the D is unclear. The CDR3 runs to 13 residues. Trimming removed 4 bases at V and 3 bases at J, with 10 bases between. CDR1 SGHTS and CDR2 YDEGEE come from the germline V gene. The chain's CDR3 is CASSRQTYTEAFF. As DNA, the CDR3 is TGTGCCAGCAGCCGGCAGACATACACTGAAGCTTTCTTT.